These 7 T cell receptor beta chains were sequenced from one sample in a study of blood T cell repertoires in COVID-19. The assay was immunoSEQ multiplex PCR, and TCRdb's table has in-frame clones only and misses some. The sample lists a few hundred thousand clones; roughly 89% were seen once. The sequencing input was peripheral blood. The receptors come from a woman in her sixties with COVID-19, enrolled during active disease.

The chain uses TRBV6-5 and TRBJ1-1; 8 nucleotides match TRBD1. The CDR3 runs to 11 residues. Germline trimming cut 5 bases from V and 9 bases from J; bases unmatched to any gene: 2. Looked up from germline, CDR1 is MNHEY and CDR2 is SVGAGI. CDR3: CASSPGGKAFF. The DNA for the CDR3 is TGTGCCAGCAGTCCAGGGGGCAAAGCTTTCTTT.

This clone was observed a single time. V is TRBV29-1 and J is TRBJ1-3; TRBD1 aligns across 8 bases. The germline V gene encodes CDR1 SQVTM and CDR2 ANQGSEA. V lost 7 bases, J lost 1 base, and 6 bases stayed unmatched. This CDR3 contains 14 residues. The CDR3: CSARTGNSGNTIYF. In DNA, the CDR3 is TGCAGCGCCAGGACAGGGAATTCTGGAAACACCATATATTTT.

The V and J genes are TRBV5-6 and TRBJ2-5; TRBD2 matches at 10 bases. The ends lost 5 bases at V and 5 bases at J; junction bases unmatched: 6. Per germline, CDR1 SGHDT and CDR2 YYEEEE. The CDR3 is made up of 14 amino acids. The CDR3 sequence is CASRKGLAVETQYF. The CDR3 DNA reads TGTGCCAGCAGGAAAGGACTAGCGGTTGAGACCCAGTACTTC.

This clone was counted between two and nine times. This chain uses TRBV6-5 with TRBJ1-1; D unresolved. The CDR3 runs 13 residues. Germline assignment: CDR1 MNHEY and CDR2 SVGAGI. Trimming stripped 6 bases from V and 1 base from J, with 9 bases between. Here the CDR3 DNA reads TGTGCCAGCAGGAGCGACGGGAACACTGAAGCTTTCTTT. As protein: CASRSDGNTEAFF.

The chain links TRBV2 to TRBJ2-7, with D perhaps matching TRBD2 (5 bases). Germline V lookup: CDR1 SNHLY, CDR2 FYNNEI. V was shortened by 9 bases and J by 4 bases, with 16 bases between the two germline ends. The CDR3 extends over 13 amino acids. The DNA for the CDR3 is TGTGCCAGTTCCTTCACGGGGTTTTACGAGCAGTACTTC. This translates into CASSFTGFYEQYF. The full variable domain, its missing parts supplied by reference TRBV2 and TRBJ2-7, is EPEVTQTPSHQVTQMGQEVILRCVPISNHLYFYWYRQILGQKVEFLVSFYNNEISEKSEIFDDQFSVERPDGSNFTLKIRSTKLEDSAMYFCASSFTGFYEQYFGPGTRLTVT.

V usage is TRBV2 and J usage is TRBJ1-2, with 10 bases lining up with TRBD1. The V gene's germline CDR1 is SNHLY and CDR2 FYNNEI. The V and J ends lost 6 bases and 8 bases, in that order; junction bases with no gene match: 12. This CDR3 is built from 15 residues. The CDR3 loop is CASSRQGAPSAGYTF. The CDR3 region has the DNA TGTGCCAGCAGCCGACAGGGGGCCCCTAGTGCCGGCTACACCTTC.

Regarding this clone: Sequence at one end of the junction differs from germline and may be a read error. The chain carries TRBV11-2 and TRBJ1-1, with a possible D match to TRBD1 (5 bases). The CDR3 totals 13 residues. CDR1 and CDR2 from the germline V gene are SGHAT and FQNNGV. The CDR3 DNA sequence: TGTGCCAGCAGCTTAGGTCCGGGGACTGGAGCTTTCTTT. Translated, it gives CASSLGPGTGAFF.